This T cell receptor (beta chain) was sequenced during a study of blood T cell repertoires in COVID-19 (dated by TCRdb to the early 2020s). With regard to the full study: Samples covering the acute and convalescent phases of COVID-19 were provided by collaborators in the United States, Italy and Spain. The prospective study material was composed of cDNA or gDNA derived from T cells, B-cell-depleted T cells, or PBMCs. The samples were drawn from the first 160 participants of the ongoing ImmuneRACE study and from 950 to 1,500 subjects provided by 6 global collaborators. HLA class I and class II types, where available, came from metadata supplied by the sample provider rather than from assay-based typing. A de-identified subject ID, COVID-19 status, age in years and sex were almost always included in the sample metadata. A freely available public database, intended as a resource for researchers studying the immune response to SARS-CoV-2, is where the repertoires were released. The dataset comprised deeply sampled blood TCRbeta repertoires from subjects exposed to, actively infected with, or recovered from COVID-19.

Study-wide conclusions, independent of this receptor: Clinical and demographic metadata were provided uncurated, with the amount varying by source and participant.

From the cysteine through the phenylalanine, the CDR3 covers 15 amino acids. Just the 45-base CDR3 DNA is kept, in frame starting at base 1. A distance of 15 bases separates the germline ends of V and J, which lose 6 bases and 3 bases respectively. About this clone itself: Its recognized antigen is unknown. Within one base of it there is no much larger clone, and no base qualities were kept.

TCRbeta CDR3 regions were amplified from genomic DNA using the immunoSEQ Assay, a bias-controlled multiplex PCR. Under the source paper's analysis protocol: Within the assay, amplification of reference gene primers was used to estimate how many nucleated cells each sample contained. Sequence reads were collapsed and filtered to measure the absolute abundance of every unique TCRbeta CDR3 rearrangement. For each sample, productive Simpson clonality was calculated as the square root of Simpson's diversity index across productive rearrangements. The clones in this table, taken by TCRdb from immuneACCESS, are in-frame only. Not every clone is retained; where verified, under half of the shortfall comes from an unresolved V gene, and the cause of the rest is unknown. That table supplies the V and J calls and clone size; D and trimming were determined from the DNA. For this sample the table gives 400,000 to 450,000 clones, of which approximately 88% were detected only once. The ten most abundant clones make up over 9.5% of the sample.

In Seattle, one collaborating source enrolled patients while the infection was active and tracked those patients longitudinally over the course of disease. Whole blood was collected in K2EDTA tubes by collaborating institutions according to the institutions' own protocols. For TCRbeta analysis, collaborators shipped samples as frozen whole blood, isolated PBMCs, or DNA extracted from either of those sample types. The TCR originated in a woman aged 50 to 60 with COVID-19, enrolled during active disease. Material for sequencing was peripheral blood. The rearrangement combines TRBV6-7 with TRBJ1-3; TRBD1 might be the D gene, on 6 matching bases. TRBV6-7 belongs to the ORF category, with a function that is uncertain. The CDR3 reads CASRHRRGCGNTIYF. The nucleotide sequence reads TGTGCCAGCAGACACCGCAGGGGTTGTGGAAACACCATATATTTT.